The TCR beta chain under discussion was sequenced for a study of identical twins (dated by TCRdb to between 2015 and 2016). With respect to the entire study: The study deep-sequenced TCR alpha and beta repertoires from monozygotic twins, unrelated adults of various ages and cord blood to test whether fetal clonotypes persist. To rule out contamination, the twin experiments were replicated at different times with different library preparation protocols.

Concerning this clonotype itself: The antigen it binds to is not known. No base-level quality is on record; no much larger clone is a single base apart.

What the authors observed across the whole study: Zero-insertion analyses could be partly confounded by invariant T cells such as MAIT and iNKT, although diverse VJ usage argued against such confounding for most clonotypes. Fewer insertions were carried by abundant cord blood beta clonotypes; a weaker similar trend was observed in young adult naive repertoires, while no such trend was observed in memory repertoires. Conclusions relied on cross-sectional statistical analysis, since the same donors could not be followed over many years. Out-of-frame TCR alpha sequences shared between twins showed an excess of low generation-probability sequences compared with coincidental sharing between unrelated individuals. Out-of-frame TCR alpha sharing in monozygotic twins was systematically underestimated by recombination models, whereas sharing between unrelated individuals was in agreement with the recombination models. The excess sharing between twins in beta out-of-frame sequences was weaker because fewer shared sequences reduced the signal-to-noise ratio.

Libraries were constructed by 5' RACE. The data were produced on an Illumina HiSeq 2000. Template switching introduced a universal primer binding site; the final cDNA contained a unique molecular identifier, enabling accurate counting of TCR cDNA molecules. Specific primers in the conserved constant-segment region were used to synthesize first-strand cDNA for TCR alpha and beta chains. To control for contamination, every cDNA library carried two barcodes: a SMART-Mk sample barcode plus Illumina barcodes. Two successive PCR steps introduced TruSeq adapter sequences along with Illumina sample barcodes. The TCR alpha and beta cDNA libraries were sequenced on the Illumina HiSeq platform using custom primers. Turning to the authors' computational methods: Unique molecular identifiers were extracted from raw reads with MiGEC, and CDR3 positions were determined with MiXCR. For each individual, recombination models were inferred using an EM algorithm with the repgenHMM and IGoR tools. The analysis of shared clonotypes was done with the tcR package in R, with sharing normalized by the product of cloneset sizes. Out-of-frame nonproductive sequences were analyzed to study raw recombination free of thymic and clonal selection effects. In TCRdb, the public reads were trimmed at Q25 with fastp and aligned with MiXCR, with productive beta chains retained. CDR3 protein sequences are deduplicated, and each keeps its most common genes and DNA. TCRdb's processing, not the authors', yielded these V and J calls. The sample has about 890,000 distinct CDR3 sequences on record, 9% to 15% of them singletons. Jointly, the top ten make up about 1.5% of the sample.

V is clipped by 3 bases and J by 2 bases, and the sequence between their germline boundaries is 11 bases long. The CDR3 runs 14 amino acids, cysteine and phenylalanine included. The entry retains the CDR3 DNA only, 42 bases that are in frame from base 1. Every donor was a healthy Caucasian. Three pairs of female monozygotic twins, all aged 18 to 29 years, made up the twin cohort. Peripheral blood mononuclear cells were the source from which RNA for the TCR libraries was isolated. This same sample was also taken into another study, of yellow fever vaccine responses in identical twins. As the second paper documents: The T cell response to vaccination in identical twins was reported by the authors to appear partly convergent and partly personalized. In the study, vaccine-responding T cell clones were precisely tracked in identical twins.

The sequence links TRBV12-3 or TRBV12-4 to TRBJ2-7, with a weak D call of TRBD2 (5 bases match). Input material: PBMCs. This sequence was found in a woman aged 18-29 years in good health. The base sequence is TGTGCCAGCAGTTTCGGACTCGCTACCTACGAGCAGTACTTC. This codes for CASSFGLATYEQYF.